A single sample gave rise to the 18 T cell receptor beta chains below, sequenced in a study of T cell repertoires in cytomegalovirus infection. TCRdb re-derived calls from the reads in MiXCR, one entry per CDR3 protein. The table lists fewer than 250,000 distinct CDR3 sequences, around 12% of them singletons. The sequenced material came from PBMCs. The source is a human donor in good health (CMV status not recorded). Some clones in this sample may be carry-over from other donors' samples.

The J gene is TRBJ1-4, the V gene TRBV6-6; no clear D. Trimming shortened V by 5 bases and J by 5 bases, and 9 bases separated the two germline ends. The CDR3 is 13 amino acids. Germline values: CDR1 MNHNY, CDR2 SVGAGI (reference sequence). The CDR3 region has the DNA TGTGCCAGCAGTAACGGACTAAATGAAAAACTGTTTTTT. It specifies CASSNGLNEKLFF.

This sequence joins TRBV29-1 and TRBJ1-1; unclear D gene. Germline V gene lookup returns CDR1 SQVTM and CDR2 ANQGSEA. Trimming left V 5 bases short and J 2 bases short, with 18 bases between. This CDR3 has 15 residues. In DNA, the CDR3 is TGCAGCGTTAGACCGGGTTTGTCAGGAAACACTGAAGCTTTCTTT. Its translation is CSVRPGLSGNTEAFF.

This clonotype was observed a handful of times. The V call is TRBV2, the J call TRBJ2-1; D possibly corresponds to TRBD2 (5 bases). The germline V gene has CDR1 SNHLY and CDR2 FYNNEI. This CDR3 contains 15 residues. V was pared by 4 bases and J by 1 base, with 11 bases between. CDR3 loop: CASSGGLGSYNEQFF. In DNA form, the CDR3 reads TGTGCCAGCAGTGGAGGGCTAGGTTCCTACAATGAGCAGTTCTTC.

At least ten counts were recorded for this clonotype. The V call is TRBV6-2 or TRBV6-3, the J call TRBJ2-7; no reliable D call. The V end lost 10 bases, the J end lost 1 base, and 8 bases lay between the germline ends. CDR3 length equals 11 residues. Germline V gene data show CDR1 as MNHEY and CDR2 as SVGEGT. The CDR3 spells CATMMSYEQYF. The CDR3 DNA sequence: TGTGCCACCATGATGTCCTACGAGCAGTACTTC.

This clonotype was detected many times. The CDR3 nucleotides are TGTGCCAGCAGCTTGGCAGGGGCGCCTGGCTACACCTTC. Amino acid sequence: CASSLAGAPGYTF. The chain carries TRBV7-2 and TRBJ1-2, with D possibly being TRBD1 (6 bases). V was trimmed by 3 bases and J by 7 bases, leaving 12 bases between them. Germline V lookup: CDR1 SGHTA, CDR2 FQGNSA. The CDR3 is 13 residues long.

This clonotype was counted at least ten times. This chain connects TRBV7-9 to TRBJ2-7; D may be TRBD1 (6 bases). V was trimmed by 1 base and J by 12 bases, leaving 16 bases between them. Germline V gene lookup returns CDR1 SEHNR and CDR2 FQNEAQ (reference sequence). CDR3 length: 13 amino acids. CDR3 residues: CASSLVVGQLGYF. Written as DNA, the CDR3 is TGTGCCAGCAGCTTAGTTGTCGGACAGCTGGGGTACTTC.

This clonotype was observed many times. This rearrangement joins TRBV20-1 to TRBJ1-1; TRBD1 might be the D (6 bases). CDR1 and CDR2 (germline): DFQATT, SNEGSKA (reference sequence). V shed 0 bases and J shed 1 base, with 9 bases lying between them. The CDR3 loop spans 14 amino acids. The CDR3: CSARELDRNTEAFF. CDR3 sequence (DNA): TGCAGTGCTAGAGAATTGGACAGGAACACTGAAGCTTTCTTT.

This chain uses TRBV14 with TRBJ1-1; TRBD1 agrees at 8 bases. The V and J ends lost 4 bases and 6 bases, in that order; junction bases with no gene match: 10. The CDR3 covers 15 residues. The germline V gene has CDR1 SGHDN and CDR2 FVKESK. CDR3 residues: CASSPRVTGDAEAFF. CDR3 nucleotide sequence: TGTGCCAGCAGCCCAAGGGTGACAGGGGACGCTGAAGCTTTCTTT.

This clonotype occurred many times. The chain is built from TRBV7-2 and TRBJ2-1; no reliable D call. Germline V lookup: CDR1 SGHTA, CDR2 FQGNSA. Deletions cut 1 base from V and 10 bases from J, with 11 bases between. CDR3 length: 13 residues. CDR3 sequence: CASSLGGSWEQFF. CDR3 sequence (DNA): TGTGCCAGCAGCTTAGGGGGTTCCTGGGAGCAGTTCTTC.

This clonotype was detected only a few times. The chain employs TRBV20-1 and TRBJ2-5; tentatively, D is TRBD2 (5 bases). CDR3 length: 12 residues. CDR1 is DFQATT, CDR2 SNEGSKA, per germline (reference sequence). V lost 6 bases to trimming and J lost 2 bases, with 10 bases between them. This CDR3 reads CSAGLKQETQYF. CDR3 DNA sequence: TGCAGTGCCGGACTCAAGCAAGAGACCCAGTACTTC.

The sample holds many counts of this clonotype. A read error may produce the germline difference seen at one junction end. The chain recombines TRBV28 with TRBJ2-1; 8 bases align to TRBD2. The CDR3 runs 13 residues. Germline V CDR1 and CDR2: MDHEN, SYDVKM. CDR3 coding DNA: TGTGCCAGCAGTCCCCTAAGCGGGAGTTGGCTAATGTTC. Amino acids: CASSPLSGSWLMF.

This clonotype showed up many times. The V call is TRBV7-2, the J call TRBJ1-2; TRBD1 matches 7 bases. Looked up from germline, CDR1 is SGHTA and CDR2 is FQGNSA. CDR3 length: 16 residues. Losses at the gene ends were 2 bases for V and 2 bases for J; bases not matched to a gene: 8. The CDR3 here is CASSLPPPQGNYGYTF. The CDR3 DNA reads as TGTGCCAGCAGCTTACCCCCTCCACAGGGGAACTATGGCTACACCTTC.

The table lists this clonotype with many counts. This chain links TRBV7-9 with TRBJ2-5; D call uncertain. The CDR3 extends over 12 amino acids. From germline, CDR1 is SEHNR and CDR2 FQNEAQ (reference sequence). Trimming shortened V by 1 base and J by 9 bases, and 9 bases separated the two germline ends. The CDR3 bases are TGTGCCAGCAGCTTAGAATCTGGACCCCAGTACTTC. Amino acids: CASSLESGPQYF.

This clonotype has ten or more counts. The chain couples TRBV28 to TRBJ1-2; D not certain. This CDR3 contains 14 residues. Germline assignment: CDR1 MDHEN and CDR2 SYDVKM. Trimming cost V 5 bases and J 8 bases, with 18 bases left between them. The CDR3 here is CASSPVRSTGGYTF. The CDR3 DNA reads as TGTGCCAGCAGTCCCGTGAGGTCCACGGGGGGCTACACCTTC.

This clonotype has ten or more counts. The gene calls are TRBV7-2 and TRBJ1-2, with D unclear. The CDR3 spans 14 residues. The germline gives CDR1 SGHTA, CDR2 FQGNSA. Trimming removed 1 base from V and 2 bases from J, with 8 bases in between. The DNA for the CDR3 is TGTGCCAGCAGCTTAGACCCGGGGAACTATGGCTACACCTTC. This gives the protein CASSLDPGNYGYTF.

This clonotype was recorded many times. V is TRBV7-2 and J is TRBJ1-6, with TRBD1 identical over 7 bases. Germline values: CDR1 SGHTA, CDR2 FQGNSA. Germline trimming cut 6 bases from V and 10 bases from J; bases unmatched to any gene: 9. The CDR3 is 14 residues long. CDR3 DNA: TGTGCCAGCAGGGCCGGGACAGAAGTGTCACCCCTCCACTTT. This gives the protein CASRAGTEVSPLHF.

The CDR3 region is CASSLGQGGGITEAFF. The CDR3 coding sequence is TGTGCCAGCAGCTTAGGACAGGGCGGGGGGATCACTGAAGCTTTCTTT. This chain joins TRBV11-2 and TRBJ1-1; TRBD1 agrees at 7 bases. The CDR3 loop spans 16 amino acids. V shed 1 base, J shed 4 bases, and the junction held 9 bases outside the gene matches. Germline loops: CDR1 SGHAT, CDR2 FQNNGV.

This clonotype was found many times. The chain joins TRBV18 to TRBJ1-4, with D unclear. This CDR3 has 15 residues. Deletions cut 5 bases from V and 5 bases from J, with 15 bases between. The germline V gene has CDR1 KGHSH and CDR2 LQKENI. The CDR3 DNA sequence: TGTGCCAGCTCATCTTCCAGCGAGTTGAATGAAAAACTGTTTTTT. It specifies CASSSSSELNEKLFF.